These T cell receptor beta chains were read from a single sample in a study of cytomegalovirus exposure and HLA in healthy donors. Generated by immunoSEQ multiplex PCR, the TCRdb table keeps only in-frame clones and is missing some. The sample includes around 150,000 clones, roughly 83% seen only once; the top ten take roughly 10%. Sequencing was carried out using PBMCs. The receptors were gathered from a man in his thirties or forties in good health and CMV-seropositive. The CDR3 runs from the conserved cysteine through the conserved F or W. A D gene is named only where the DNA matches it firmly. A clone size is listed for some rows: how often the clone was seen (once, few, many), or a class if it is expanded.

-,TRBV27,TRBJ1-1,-,TGTGCCAGCAGTTTTAGTAGAACTGAAGCTTTCTTT,CASSFSRTEAFF
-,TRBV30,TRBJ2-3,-,TGTGCCTGGAGAGGGGACTTCACAGATACGCAGTATTTT,CAWRGDFTDTQYF
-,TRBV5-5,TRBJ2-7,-,TGTGCCAGCAGCTTGGGCAGCGTGTCCTACGAGCAGTACTTC,CASSLGSVSYEQYF
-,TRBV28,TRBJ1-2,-,TGTGCCAGCAGTCCGACCGCGGTCCTAGAGGGCTACACCTTC,CASSPTAVLEGYTF
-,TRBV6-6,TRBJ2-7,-,TGTGCCAGCAGTTACCGACTTCACGAGCAGTACTTC,CASSYRLHEQYF
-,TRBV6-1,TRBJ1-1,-,TGTGCCAGTTTCCGAGGAGTAGAAGCTTTCTTT,CASFRGVEAFF
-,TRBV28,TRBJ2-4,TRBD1,TGTGCCAGCAGCCCCAGGGACAGGGAAACGAACATTCAGTACTTC,CASSPRDRETNIQYF
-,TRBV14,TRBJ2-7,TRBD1,TGTGCCAGCAGCCATTCCACCGGGACAGGGAGCTCCTACGAGCAGTACTTC,CASSHSTGTGSSYEQYF
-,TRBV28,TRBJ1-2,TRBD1,TGTGCCAGCAGTTCGAACGGACAGGGGACCTATGGCTACACCTTC,CASSSNGQGTYGYTF
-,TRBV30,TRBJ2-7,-,TGTGCCTGGAGTGTCCGCCCAGGCGAAACCTACGAGCAGTACTTC,CAWSVRPGETYEQYF
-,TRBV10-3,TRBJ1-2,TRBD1,TGTGCCATCAGTGAGTCATCGACAGGGACGCCGGTCCATGGCTACACCTTC,CAISESSTGTPVHGYTF
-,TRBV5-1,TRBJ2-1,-,TGCGCCAGCAGCTTGGAAGGGGCCAGCTCCTACAATGAGCAGTTCTTC,CASSLEGASSYNEQFF
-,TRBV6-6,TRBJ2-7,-,TGTGCCAGCAGTTACTCACCGGGAGCCGAGCAGTACTTC,CASSYSPGAEQYF
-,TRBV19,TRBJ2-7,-,TGTGCCAGTAGTATAAGAAGCAGGTACGAGCAGTACTTC,CASSIRSRYEQYF
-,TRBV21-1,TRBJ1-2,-,TGTGCCAGCAGCAAAGCGCACAGGGACACGACGAGCTATGGCTACACCTTC,CASSKAHRDTTSYGYTF
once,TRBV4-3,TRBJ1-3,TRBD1,TGCGCCAGCAGCCAACTGGGACAGCTCTCTGGAAACACCATATATTTT,CASSQLGQLSGNTIYF
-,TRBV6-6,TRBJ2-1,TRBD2,TGTGCCAGCAGGGCTAGCGGGAGGGCCGGTGAGCAGTTCTTC,CASRASGRAGEQFF
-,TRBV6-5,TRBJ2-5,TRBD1,TGTGCCAGCAGTTACTCCCAGACAGGGGCTGGGACCCAGTACTTC,CASSYSQTGAGTQYF
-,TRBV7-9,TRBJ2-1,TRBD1,TGTGCCAGCAGCTCTAGAGGCCTACAGGGGGCATCGGACAATGAGCAGTTCTTC,CASSSRGLQGASDNEQFF
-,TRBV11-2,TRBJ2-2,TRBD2,TGTGCCAGCAGCTTAGTGTTTGCGGGAGGCGGGGAGCTGTTTTTT,CASSLVFAGGGELFF
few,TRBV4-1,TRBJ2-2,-,TGCGCCAGCAGCCAAGGGAACAGGGTAGTGAGCGGGGAGCTGTTTTTT,CASSQGNRVVSGELFF
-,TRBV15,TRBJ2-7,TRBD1,TGTGCCACCAGCAGCTATCGGACAGGCGCCTACGAGCAGTACTTC,CATSSYRTGAYEQYF
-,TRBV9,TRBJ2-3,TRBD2,TGTGCCAGCAGCGTATACGGACTAGCGGCAGATACGCAGTATTTT,CASSVYGLAADTQYF
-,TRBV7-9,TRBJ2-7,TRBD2,TGTGCCAGCAGCTTACCAGTGAGCGGGAGGGCATGGGAGCAGTACTTC,CASSLPVSGRAWEQYF
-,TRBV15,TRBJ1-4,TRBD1,TGTGCCACCAGCAGCTTGGGGGCAGGGGGTGAAAAACTGTTTTTT,CATSSLGAGGEKLFF
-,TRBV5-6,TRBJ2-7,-,TGTGCCAGCAGCCGCCCCTATTTAGCGGACCTCTACGAGCAGTACTTC,CASSRPYLADLYEQYF
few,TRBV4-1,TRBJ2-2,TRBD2,TGCGCCAGCAGCCAAGAGATGGGACTAGCCTCGAACACCGGGGAGCTGTTTTTT,CASSQEMGLASNTGELFF
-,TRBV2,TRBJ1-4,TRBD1,TGTGCCAGCAGTTGGGACAGGGGGCGAGTGATGGAACTGTTTTTT,CASSWDRGRVMELFF
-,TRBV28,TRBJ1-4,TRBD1,TGTGCCAGCAGTTTCCTGGACAGGGGAAAACTGTTTTTT,CASSFLDRGKLFF